The 27 T cell receptor beta chains presented below share a single source sample, sequenced in a study of beta chain features in type 1 diabetes. The study, taken as a whole, reports: A moderate, significant TCRB CDR3 shortening appeared in type 1 diabetes across four CD4+ subsets.

Antigen specificity for these receptors is unknown. The study reverse transcribed the entire isolated RNA, so it sequenced expressed TCRB transcripts. Profiling relied on immunoSEQ multiplex PCR, and the TCRdb table lists in-frame clones only, not all of them. The sample carries 630,000 or so clones, over 13% recorded once. The sequenced material came from naive CD4+ T cells from blood. These receptors came from a man between 18 and 29 years old with type 1 diabetes.

The chain is built from TRBV29-1 and TRBJ2-7, with D perhaps assigned TRBD1 or TRBD2 (6 bases each). The CDR3 sequence is 13 residues long. Germline V CDR1 and CDR2: SQVTM, ANQGSEA. The V and J ends lost 5 bases and 1 base respectively, with 12 bases between them. The CDR3 loop is CSVRKGGSYEQYF. CDR3 DNA sequence: TGCAGCGTTCGGAAGGGGGGTTCCTACGAGCAGTACTTC.

The chain recombines TRBV27 with TRBJ1-2; 8 positions match TRBD1. The V gene's germline CDR1 is MNHEY and CDR2 SMNVEV (reference sequence). CDR3 size: 13 residues. V shed 4 bases and J 7 bases; nucleotides not matched to a gene: 5. CDR3 coding DNA: TGTGCCAGCAGTTATCAGGGGGCCTCTGGCTACACCTTC. Translation gives CASSYQGASGYTF.

The chain recombines TRBV9 with TRBJ1-3; D not certain. The CDR3 has 17 amino acids. Germline V gene lookup returns CDR1 SGDLS and CDR2 YYNGEE. V was trimmed by 3 bases and J by 1 base, leaving 17 bases between them. CDR3 amino acids: CASSAGSTPMSGNTIYF. For the CDR3, the DNA is TGTGCCAGCAGCGCTGGGTCGACACCAATGTCTGGAAACACCATATATTTT.

In this sample, this clone turned up a few times. J is TRBJ2-1 and V is TRBV19; 9 bases are shared with TRBD2. The CDR3 is made up of 16 amino acids. Trimming cost V 6 bases and J 0 bases; bases outside gene matches: 6. The V gene's germline CDR1 is LNHDA and CDR2 SQIVND (reference sequence). This chain's CDR3 is CASSIYSGSSYNEQFF. The DNA for the CDR3 is TGTGCCAGTAGCATTTATAGCGGGAGCTCCTACAATGAGCAGTTCTTC.

The genes are TRBV5-1 and TRBJ1-2; no reliable D call. V was trimmed by 1 base and J by 4 bases, leaving 8 bases between them. Per germline, CDR1 SGHRS and CDR2 YFSETQ. This CDR3 region has 13 residues. This chain's CDR3 is CASSLSITYGYTF. CDR3 DNA sequence: TGCGCCAGCAGCTTGTCCATCACCTATGGCTACACCTTC.

This clone was observed once. The same CDR3 also results from other DNA sequences found in this sample. The chain recombines TRBV29-1 with TRBJ1-2, with TRBD1 matching 7 bases. V was clipped by 4 bases and J by 8 bases; unmatched bases: 10. This CDR3 region has 13 residues. Germline V gives CDR1 SQVTM, CDR2 ANQGSEA. The CDR3 DNA is TGCAGCGTTGGCAGAGACAGGGACCACGGCTACACCTTC. Protein product: CSVGRDRDHGYTF.

This chain joins TRBV25-1 and TRBJ1-2, with D perhaps matching TRBD1 (5 bases). The CDR3 has 15 residues. Germline CDR1 MGHDK, CDR2 SYGVNS. V was trimmed by 3 bases and J by 0 bases, leaving 11 bases between them. The CDR3 loop reads CASSDPGPTNYGYTF. The CDR3, as DNA: TGTGCCAGCAGTGATCCAGGGCCCACTAACTATGGCTACACCTTC.

This clone came up a few times. V and J are TRBV7-9 and TRBJ2-1; D may be TRBD2 (6 bases). V was trimmed by 5 bases and J by 14 bases, leaving 13 bases between them. The CDR3 spans 11 residues. Looked up from germline, CDR1 is SEHNR and CDR2 is FQNEAQ (reference sequence). As DNA, the CDR3 is TGTGCCAGCAGCCCTCGGGACTTGGAGTTCTTC. Its translation: CASSPRDLEFF.

This clone has only a few counts. The rearrangement links TRBV9 to TRBJ2-6; D unresolved. The CDR3 runs 16 residues. Between the trimmed V and J ends, which lost 0 bases and 0 bases, there was a span of 7 bases. The germline gives CDR1 SGDLS, CDR2 YYNGEE. The CDR3 reads CASSVGGSSGANVLTF. The CDR3 DNA reads TGTGCCAGCAGCGTAGGCGGAAGCTCTGGGGCCAACGTCCTGACTTTC.

This chain links TRBV7-9 with TRBJ1-1; 8 nucleotides line up with TRBD1. The ends lost 1 base at V and 0 bases at J; junction bases unmatched: 4. This CDR3 contains 16 residues. Germline lookup yields CDR1 SEHNR and CDR2 FQNEAQ (reference sequence). CDR3 protein: CASSLGTGNMNTEAFF. The CDR3 DNA sequence: TGTGCCAGCAGCTTAGGGACAGGGAACATGAACACTGAAGCTTTCTTT.

This clone came up a few times. The chain couples TRBV5-6 to TRBJ2-1; the D gene is possibly TRBD2 (5 bases). Germline V gene data show CDR1 as SGHDT and CDR2 as YYEEEE. Trimming took off 6 bases at V and 9 bases at J, with 22 bases between the two ends. The CDR3 is 15 amino acids. The CDR3 sequence: CASIPLVDGRGEQFF. The DNA of the CDR3 is TGTGCCAGCATCCCTTTGGTTGATGGTCGGGGTGAGCAGTTCTTC.

There are a few counts of this clone. The chain has TRBV30 and TRBJ1-5, with a weak D call TRBD1 (6 bases). CDR1 GTSNPN and CDR2 SVGIG come from the germline V gene (reference sequence). Trimming removed 2 bases from V and 2 bases from J, with 10 bases in between. The CDR3 has 14 residues. CDR3 coding DNA: TGTGCCTGGAGTCCGGGACACGGCAATCAGCCCCAGCATTTT. Its translation: CAWSPGHGNQPQHF.

There are a few counts of this clone. V is TRBV30 and J is TRBJ2-7; D perhaps matches TRBD2 (7 bases). V shed 3 bases and J shed 4 bases, with 31 bases lying between them. CDR3 length: 19 amino acids. In germline, CDR1 is GTSNPN, CDR2 SVGIG (reference sequence). CDR3 protein: CAWSFDLQRGANIRYEQYF. CDR3 nucleotide sequence: TGTGCCTGGAGCTTCGACCTCCAACGGGGGGCGAATATACGATACGAGCAGTACTTC.

This rearrangement joins TRBV9 to TRBJ1-2; weak D call: TRBD1 (5 bases). The CDR3 runs 15 residues. CDR1 and CDR2 from the germline V gene are SGDLS and YYNGEE. V gave up 6 bases and J gave up 8 bases, with 23 bases separating them. Here the CDR3 reads CASTVDDQGMVGYTF. CDR3 DNA: TGTGCCAGCACCGTTGATGATCAGGGTATGGTCGGCTACACCTTC.

Only a few counts were recorded for this clone. The chain carries TRBV7-8 and TRBJ2-2, with D maybe TRBD2 (5 bases). The CDR3 loop spans 13 amino acids. V lost 11 bases to trimming and J lost 0 bases, with 10 bases between them. Looked up from germline, CDR1 is SGHVS and CDR2 is FQNEAQ. In DNA form, the CDR3 reads TGTGCCGTAAGGGAGACGAACACCGGGGAGCTGTTTTTT. It translates to CAVRETNTGELFF.

This chain joins TRBV2 and TRBJ2-7; D is possibly TRBD1 (6 bases). The CDR3 has 13 amino acids. CDR1 is SNHLY and CDR2 is FYNNEI in the germline V gene. The germline V and J ends were trimmed by 7 bases and 7 bases, with 17 bases remaining between them. CDR3 sequence (DNA): TGTGCCAGCAAACAGGGTATCGTGAGGGAGCAGTACTTC. Its translation is CASKQGIVREQYF.

The chain employs TRBV2 and TRBJ2-5; D assignment may be TRBD1 or TRBD2 (5 bases each). Trimming left V 0 bases short and J 5 bases short, with 19 bases between. There are 17 residues in the CDR3. Germline lookup yields CDR1 SNHLY and CDR2 FYNNEI. CDR3 sequence: CASSEALFWGSEETQYF. CDR3 nucleotides: TGTGCCAGCAGTGAAGCGCTTTTCTGGGGGAGTGAGGAGACCCAGTACTTC. Supplemented by reference TRBV2 and TRBJ2-5, the full variable domain reads EPEVTQTPSHQVTQMGQEVILRCVPISNHLYFYWYRQILGQKVEFLVSFYNNEISEKSEIFDDQFSVERPDGSNFTLKIRSTKLEDSAMYFCASSEALFWGSEETQYFGPGTRLLVL.

This clone was found a few times. The V gene is TRBV5-1, the J gene TRBJ2-3; TRBD1 aligns across 9 bases. Losses at the gene ends were 2 bases for V and 6 bases for J; bases not matched to a gene: 4. The CDR3 runs to 14 residues. The germline CDR1 and CDR2 sequences are SGHRS and YFSETQ. The CDR3 bases are TGCGCCAGCAGCTTACAGGGGGCTAGGGATACGCAGTATTTT. Translation: CASSLQGARDTQYF.

This clone was found a few times. V gene TRBV9 combines with J gene TRBJ1-1; D not certain. The length of the CDR3 is 15 residues. Trimming removed 3 bases from V and 4 bases from J, with 16 bases in between. CDR1 and CDR2 from the germline V gene are SGDLS and YYNGEE. The CDR3 here is CASSGHKGPSTEAFF. The CDR3 DNA is TGTGCCAGCAGCGGCCACAAAGGACCGTCCACTGAAGCTTTCTTT.

The chain uses TRBV6-4 and TRBJ1-5, with D possibly being TRBD1 (6 bases). Germline V gene sequence: CDR1 MRHNA, CDR2 SNTAGT. This CDR3 is built from 15 residues. Trimming shortened V by 2 bases and J by 5 bases, and 13 bases separated the two germline ends. This CDR3 is CASSDHGQRDQPQHF. DNA of the CDR3: TGTGCCAGCAGTGACCACGGACAGCGAGATCAGCCCCAGCATTTT.

Only a few counts were recorded for this clone. The chain employs TRBV30 and TRBJ2-5, with a tentative D call TRBD1 (6 bases). The DNA end favors TRBJ2-7, so the J call may be wrong. Germline V gives CDR1 GTSNPN, CDR2 SVGIG (reference sequence). CDR3 length: 13 amino acids. The CDR3 bases are TGTGCCTGGAGTCCGGACAGACTCTACGAGCAGTACTTC. The encoded protein is CAWSPDRLYEQYF.

With respect to this clone: One end of the junction does not line up with germline, which may come from a read error. The J gene is TRBJ1-1, the V gene TRBV9; perhaps TRBD1 as D (5 bases). The length of the CDR3 is 14 residues. Germline V gene sequence: CDR1 SGDLS, CDR2 YYNGEE. The CDR3 DNA follows: TGTGCCAGCAGCGTAGATTGGGGGAACGCTGAAGCTTTCTTT. Translating gives CASSVDWGNAEAFF.

The chain recombines TRBV7-2 with TRBJ2-1; 7 bases are shared with TRBD2. The CDR3 is 15 residues long. CDR1 and CDR2 (germline): SGHTA, FQGNSA. V dropped 5 bases and J dropped 0; count of bases not matched to a gene: 4. DNA for the CDR3: TGTGCCAGCAGCCCTTCTAGCGGCTCCTACAATGAGCAGTTCTTC. Amino acid sequence: CASSPSSGSYNEQFF.

The V and J genes are TRBV7-9 and TRBJ2-5, with D hard to call. V shed 5 bases and J shed 3 bases, with 10 bases lying between them. The CDR3 has 13 residues. From germline, CDR1 is SEHNR and CDR2 FQNEAQ (reference sequence). CDR3 residues: CASSRASEETQYF. The CDR3 region has the DNA TGTGCCAGCAGCCGGGCCTCTGAAGAGACCCAGTACTTC.

The rearrangement links TRBV2 to TRBJ1-5; D is ambiguous. The ends were cut back, 6 bases at V and 5 bases at J, with 14 bases in the middle. The CDR3 length is 14 residues. CDR1 and CDR2 from the germline V gene are SNHLY and FYNNEI. Written as DNA, the CDR3 is TGTGCCAGCAGCCGCGACCGGGATGATCAGCCCCAGCATTTT. It codes for CASSRDRDDQPQHF.

The chain links TRBV14 to TRBJ1-2; 9 bases agree with TRBD1. This CDR3 has 15 amino acids. V lost 3 bases and J lost 5; bases outside the gene matches: 7. The germline gives CDR1 SGHDN, CDR2 FVKESK. The CDR3 nucleotides are TGTGCCAGCAGCCACGGACAGGGGTATTGGTATGGCTACACCTTC. Its protein is CASSHGQGYWYGYTF.

The sample holds a few counts of this clone. The rearrangement links TRBV7-2 to TRBJ2-1; no reliable D call. The V end lost 5 bases, the J end lost 4 bases, and 6 bases lay between the germline ends. The CDR3 length is 12 residues. Germline V CDR1 and CDR2: SGHTA, FQGNSA. CDR3 coding DNA: TGTGCCAGCAGCCAGAGTTACAATGAGCAGTTCTTC. Protein: CASSQSYNEQFF. Drawing the rest from reference TRBV7-2 and TRBJ2-1, the complete variable domain is GAGVSQSPSNKVTEKGKDVELRCDPISGHTALYWYRQSLGQGLEFLIYFQGNSAPDKSGLPSDRFSAERTGGSVSTLTIQRTQQEDSAVYLCASSQSYNEQFFGPGTRLTVL.